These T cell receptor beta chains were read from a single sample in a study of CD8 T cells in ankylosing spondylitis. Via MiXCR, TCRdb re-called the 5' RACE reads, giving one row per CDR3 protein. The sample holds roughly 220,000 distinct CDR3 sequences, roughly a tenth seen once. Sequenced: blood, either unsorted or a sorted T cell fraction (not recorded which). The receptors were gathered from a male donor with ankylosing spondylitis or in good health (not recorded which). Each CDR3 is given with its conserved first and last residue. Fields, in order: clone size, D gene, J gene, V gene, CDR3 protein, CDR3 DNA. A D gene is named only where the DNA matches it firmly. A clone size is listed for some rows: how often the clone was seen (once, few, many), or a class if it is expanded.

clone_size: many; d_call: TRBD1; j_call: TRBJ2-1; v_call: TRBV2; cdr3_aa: CASSWTGRDEQFF; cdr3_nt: TGTGCCAGCAGTTGGACAGGGAGAGATGAGCAGTTCTTC
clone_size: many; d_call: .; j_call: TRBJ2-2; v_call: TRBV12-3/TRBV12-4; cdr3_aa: CASSPSTEGELFF; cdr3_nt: TGTGCCAGCAGTCCCTCGACTGAGGGGGAGCTGTTTTTT
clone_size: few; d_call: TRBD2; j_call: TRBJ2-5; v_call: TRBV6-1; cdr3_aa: CASSPEAGEVQETQYF; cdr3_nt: TGTGCCAGCAGTCCCGAGGCGGGGGAAGTCCAAGAGACCCAGTACTTC
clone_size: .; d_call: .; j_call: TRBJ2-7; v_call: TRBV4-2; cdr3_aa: CASSQAGATYEQYF; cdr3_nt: TGTGCCAGCAGCCAAGCTGGGGCAACCTACGAGCAGTACTTC
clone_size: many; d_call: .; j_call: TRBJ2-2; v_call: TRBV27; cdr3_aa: CASSLGASTGELFF; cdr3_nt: TGTGCCAGCAGTTTAGGGGCTTCCACCGGGGAGCTGTTTTTT
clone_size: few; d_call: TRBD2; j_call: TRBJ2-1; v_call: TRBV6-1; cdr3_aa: CASSEVLAVEQFF; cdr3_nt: TGTGCCAGCAGTGAGGTACTAGCGGTTGAGCAGTTCTTC
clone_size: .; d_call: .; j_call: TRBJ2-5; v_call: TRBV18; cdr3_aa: CASSPTGQGRQETQYF; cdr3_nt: TGTGCCAGCTCACCAACCGGGCAGGGGCGCCAAGAGACCCAGTACTTC
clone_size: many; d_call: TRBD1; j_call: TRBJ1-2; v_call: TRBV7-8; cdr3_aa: CASSLGQGASLGYTF; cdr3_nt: TGTGCCAGCAGCTTGGGACAGGGGGCGTCTCTTGGCTACACCTTC
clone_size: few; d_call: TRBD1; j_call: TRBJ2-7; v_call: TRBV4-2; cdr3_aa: CASGTGEYEQYF; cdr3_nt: TGTGCCAGCGGGACAGGGGAGTACGAGCAGTACTTC
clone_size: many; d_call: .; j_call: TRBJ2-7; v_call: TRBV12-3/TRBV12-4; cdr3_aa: CASSPDWAYEQYF; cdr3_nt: TGTGCCAGCAGTCCAGACTGGGCCTACGAGCAGTACTTC
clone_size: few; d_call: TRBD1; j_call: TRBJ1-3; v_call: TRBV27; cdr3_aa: CASSITGGTGNTIYF; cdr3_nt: TGTGCCAGCAGCATTACAGGGGGGACTGGAAACACCATATATTTT
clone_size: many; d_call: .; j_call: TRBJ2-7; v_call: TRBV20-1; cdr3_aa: CSARDRGAVEYF; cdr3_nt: TGCAGTGCTAGAGATAGAGGGGCAGTGGAGTACTTC
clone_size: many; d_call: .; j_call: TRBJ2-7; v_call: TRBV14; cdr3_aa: CASSQEGHRSYEQYF; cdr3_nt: TGTGCCAGCAGCCAAGAGGGGCACCGCTCCTACGAGCAGTACTTC
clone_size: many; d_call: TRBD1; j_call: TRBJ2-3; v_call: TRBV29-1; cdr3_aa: CSGNRGASTDTQYF; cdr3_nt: TGCAGCGGAAACAGGGGGGCTAGCACAGATACGCAGTATTTT
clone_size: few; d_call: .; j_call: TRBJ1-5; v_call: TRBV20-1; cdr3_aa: CSVGQRGQPQHF; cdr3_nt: TGCAGTGTTGGGCAAAGGGGTCAGCCCCAGCATTTT
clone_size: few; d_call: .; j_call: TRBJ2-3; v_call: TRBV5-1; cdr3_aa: CASKERVASTDTQYF; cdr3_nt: TGCGCCAGCAAAGAGAGGGTGGCTAGCACAGATACGCAGTATTTT
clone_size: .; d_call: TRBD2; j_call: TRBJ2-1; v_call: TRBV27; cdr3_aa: CASSVRTSGGRSNEQFF; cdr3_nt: TGTGCCAGCAGTGTAAGGACTAGCGGGGGCCGAAGCAATGAGCAGTTCTTC
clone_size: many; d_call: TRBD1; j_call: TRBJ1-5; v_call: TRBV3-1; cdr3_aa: CASSPTGGLDQPQHF; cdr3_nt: TGTGCCAGCAGCCCGACAGGGGGCTTGGATCAGCCCCAGCATTTT
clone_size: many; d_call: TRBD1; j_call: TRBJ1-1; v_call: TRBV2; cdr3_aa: CASSGQGKNTEAFF; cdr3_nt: TGTGCCAGCAGTGGACAGGGGAAGAACACTGAAGCTTTCTTT
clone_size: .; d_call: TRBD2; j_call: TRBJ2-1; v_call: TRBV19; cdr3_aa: CASSIAREAEQFF; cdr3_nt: TGTGCCAGTAGTATAGCGCGGGAGGCTGAGCAGTTCTTC
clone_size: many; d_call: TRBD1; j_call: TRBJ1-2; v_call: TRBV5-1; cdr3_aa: CASSLGQGHGYTF; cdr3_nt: TGCGCCAGCAGCCTCGGACAGGGCCATGGCTACACCTTC
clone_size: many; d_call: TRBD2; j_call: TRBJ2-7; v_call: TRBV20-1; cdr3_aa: CSARVAGEKYEQYF; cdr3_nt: TGCAGTGCTAGAGTAGCGGGGGAAAAGTACGAGCAGTACTTC
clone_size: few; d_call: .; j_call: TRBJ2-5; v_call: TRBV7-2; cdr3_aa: CASSPSGTTEETQYF; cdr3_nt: TGTGCCAGCAGCCCATCCGGGACGACTGAAGAGACCCAGTACTTC
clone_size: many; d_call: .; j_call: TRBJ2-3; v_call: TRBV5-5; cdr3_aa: CASSLESSTDTQYF; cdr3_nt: TGTGCCAGCAGCTTGGAATCTAGCACAGATACGCAGTATTTT
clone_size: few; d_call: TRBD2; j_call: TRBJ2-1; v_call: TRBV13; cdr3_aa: CASSPLPQRGGNEQFF; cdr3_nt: TGTGCCAGCAGCCCCCTTCCCCAGCGGGGGGGGAATGAGCAGTTCTTC
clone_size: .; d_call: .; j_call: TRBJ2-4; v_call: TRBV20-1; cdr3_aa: CSAPKPGRNKNIQYF; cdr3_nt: TGCAGTGCTCCGAAACCGGGACGGAACAAAAACATTCAGTACTTC
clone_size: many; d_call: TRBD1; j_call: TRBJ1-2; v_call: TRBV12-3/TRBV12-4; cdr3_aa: CASSPRTGTGYTF; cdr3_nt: TGTGCCAGCAGTCCCCGGACAGGGACTGGCTACACCTTC
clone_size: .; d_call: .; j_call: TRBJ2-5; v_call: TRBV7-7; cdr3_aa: CASSRLGGEETQYF; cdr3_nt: TGTGCTAGCAGCCGGTTAGGGGGGGAAGAGACCCAGTACTTC
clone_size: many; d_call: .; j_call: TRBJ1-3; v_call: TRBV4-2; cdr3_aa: CASSQDLGTSSGNTIYF; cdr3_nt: TGTGCCAGCAGCCAAGATTTGGGCACATCTTCTGGAAACACCATATATTTT
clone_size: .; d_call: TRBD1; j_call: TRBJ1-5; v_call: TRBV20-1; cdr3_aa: CSANGQGAHQPQHF; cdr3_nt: TGCAGTGCTAATGGACAGGGGGCCCATCAGCCCCAGCATTTT
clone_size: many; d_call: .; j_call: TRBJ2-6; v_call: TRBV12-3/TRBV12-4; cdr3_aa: CASSWDSSGANVLTF; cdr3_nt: TGTGCCAGCAGTTGGGATAGCTCTGGGGCCAACGTCCTGACTTTC
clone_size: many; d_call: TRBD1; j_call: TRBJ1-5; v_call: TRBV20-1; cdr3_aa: CSADGTGGRQPQHF; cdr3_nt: TGCAGTGCTGACGGGACAGGGGGACGTCAGCCCCAGCATTTT
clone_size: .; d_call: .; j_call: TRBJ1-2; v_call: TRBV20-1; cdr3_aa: CSAFPVANYGYTF; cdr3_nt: TGCAGTGCCTTTCCCGTAGCTAACTATGGCTACACCTTC
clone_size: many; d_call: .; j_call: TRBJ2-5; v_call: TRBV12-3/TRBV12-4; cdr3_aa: CASSFPGAETQYF; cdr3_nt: TGTGCCAGCAGTTTCCCCGGGGCAGAGACCCAGTACTTC